This TCR beta chain was captured by sequencing in a study of regulatory T cells in long-lasting Graves disease. With iRepertoire HTBI primers and Arm-PCR of CDR3 regions, TCR beta libraries were built. Source study methods: Segment identification across samples yielded 55 to 65 TRBV and some 13 TRBJ segments. TCRdb analysed the multiplex PCR reads with MiXCR anew, one entry per CDR3 protein. In this record, the V and J calls reflect TCRdb's handling and not the investigators' own analysis. The data show under 500,000 distinct CDR3 sequences, less than 25% seen once. This clonotype has a count of ten or more. Its antigen is not known. The CDR3 sequence is 18 residues long. The germline V and J ends were trimmed by 6 bases and 0 bases, with 23 bases remaining between them. Germline V gene lookup returns CDR1 SNHLY and CDR2 FYNNEI. Study findings and constraints: Since the sample size was small, accuracy may have been reduced. Investigators studied peripheral blood only, not thyroid tissue. The study found TRBV28, TRBJ1-2 and TRBJ2-5 favored in persistent disease.

As to time point: persistent/refractory GD, antithyroid drugs over 5 years with positive TRAb. The TCR library was made from RNA extracted from PBMCs. The clonotype comes from a female donor with Graves disease. Sequences were derived from peripheral blood mononuclear cells (PBMCs), sampled when the disease was refractory, from a patient treated with antithyroid drugs. The gene calls are TRBV2 and TRBJ1-1, with D possibly TRBD1 on 5 matching bases. The CDR3 is CASSPLGQLGQLNTEAFF. Here the CDR3 DNA reads TGTGCCAGCAGCCCACTCGGGCAGTTGGGGCAACTGAACACTGAAGCTTTCTTT.